This T cell receptor beta chain was obtained from a study of blood T cell repertoires in COVID-19. Study details: COVID-19 samples from acute and convalescent phases originated in the United States, Italy and Spain.

The CDR3 has 16 residues. The V and J ends lost 5 bases and 0 bases, in that order; junction bases with no gene match: 9. Germline-derived CDR1 and CDR2 are SGHRS and YFSETQ. Assay: immunoSEQ multiplex PCR; the TCRdb copy retains only in-frame clones and omits some. The table lists about 210,000 clones, approximately 90% of them singletons. This rearrangement joins TRBV5-1 to TRBJ2-5; TRBD2 matches 8 bases. The sequence derives from a man between 18 and 35 years old with acute COVID-19. The source material was PBMCs or T cells enriched from blood (not recorded which). The CDR3 DNA reads as TGCGCCAGCAGTTTCGGACTAGCAGCCTACCAAGAGACCCAGTACTTC. As protein: CASSFGLAAYQETQYF.